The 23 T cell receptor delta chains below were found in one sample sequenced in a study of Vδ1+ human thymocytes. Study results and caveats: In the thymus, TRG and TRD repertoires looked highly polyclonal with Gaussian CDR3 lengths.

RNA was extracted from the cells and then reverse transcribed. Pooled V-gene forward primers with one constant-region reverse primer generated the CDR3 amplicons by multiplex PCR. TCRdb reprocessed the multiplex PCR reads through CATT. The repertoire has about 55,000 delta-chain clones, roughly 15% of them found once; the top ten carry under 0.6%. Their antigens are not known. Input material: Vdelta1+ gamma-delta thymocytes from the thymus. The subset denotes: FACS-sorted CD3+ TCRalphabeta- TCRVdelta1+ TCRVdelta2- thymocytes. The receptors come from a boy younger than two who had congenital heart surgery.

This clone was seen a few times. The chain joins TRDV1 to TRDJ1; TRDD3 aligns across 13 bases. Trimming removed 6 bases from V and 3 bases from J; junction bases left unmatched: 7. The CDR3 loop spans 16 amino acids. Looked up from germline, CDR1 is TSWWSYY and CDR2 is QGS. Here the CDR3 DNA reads TGTGCTCTTGGACCCACTGGGGGATACGGGGCCGATAAACTCATCTTT. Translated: CALGPTGGYGADKLIF.

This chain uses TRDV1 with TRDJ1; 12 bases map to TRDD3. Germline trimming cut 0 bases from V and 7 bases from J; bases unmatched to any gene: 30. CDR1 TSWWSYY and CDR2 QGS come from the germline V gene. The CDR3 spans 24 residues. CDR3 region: CALGELRPSPLTGGYLIGPFKLIF. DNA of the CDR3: TGTGCTCTTGGGGAACTTAGACCTTCACCACTTACTGGGGGATACTTAATTGGCCCTTTTAAACTCATCTTT.

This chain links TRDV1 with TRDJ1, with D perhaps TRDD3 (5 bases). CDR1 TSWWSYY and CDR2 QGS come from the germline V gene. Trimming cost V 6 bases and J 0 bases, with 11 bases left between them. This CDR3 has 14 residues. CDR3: CALGRLVYTDKLIF. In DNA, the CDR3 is TGTGCTCTTGGTCGACTGGTTTACACCGATAAACTCATCTTT.

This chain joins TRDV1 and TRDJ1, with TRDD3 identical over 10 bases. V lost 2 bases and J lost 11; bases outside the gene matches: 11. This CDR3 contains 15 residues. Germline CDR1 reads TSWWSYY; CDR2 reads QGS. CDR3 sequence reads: CALGEAVTGGFRLIF. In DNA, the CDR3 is TGTGCTCTTGGGGAAGCTGTTACTGGGGGATTTAGGCTCATCTTT.

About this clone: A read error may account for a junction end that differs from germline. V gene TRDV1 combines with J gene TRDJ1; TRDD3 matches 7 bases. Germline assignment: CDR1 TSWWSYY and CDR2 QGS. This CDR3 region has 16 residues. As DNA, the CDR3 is TGTGCTCTTGGGGAACTGGGGGATGGATACACCGATAAACTCATCTTC. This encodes CALGELGDGYTDKLIF.

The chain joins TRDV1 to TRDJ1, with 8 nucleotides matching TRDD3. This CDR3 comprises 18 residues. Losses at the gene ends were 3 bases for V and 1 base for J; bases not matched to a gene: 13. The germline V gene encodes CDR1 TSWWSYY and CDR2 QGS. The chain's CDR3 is CALGEYGHTGGPTDKLIF. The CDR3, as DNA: TGTGCTCTTGGGGAGTACGGTCATACTGGGGGCCCCACCGATAAACTCATCTTT.

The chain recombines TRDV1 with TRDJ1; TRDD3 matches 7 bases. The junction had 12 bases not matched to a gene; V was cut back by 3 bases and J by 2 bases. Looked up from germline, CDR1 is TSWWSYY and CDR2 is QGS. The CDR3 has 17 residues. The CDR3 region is CALGDLDLGVFTDKLIF. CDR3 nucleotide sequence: TGTGCTCTTGGGGATCTGGACCTGGGGGTCTTTACCGATAAACTCATCTTT.

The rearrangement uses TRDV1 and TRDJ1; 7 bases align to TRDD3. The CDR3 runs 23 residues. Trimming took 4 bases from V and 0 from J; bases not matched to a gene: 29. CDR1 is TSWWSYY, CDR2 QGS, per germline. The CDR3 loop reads CALGASTPTVRVLGLIYTDKLIF. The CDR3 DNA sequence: TGTGCTCTTGGGGCCTCAACCCCTACGGTTCGAGTACTGGGGTTGATATACACCGATAAACTCATCTTT.

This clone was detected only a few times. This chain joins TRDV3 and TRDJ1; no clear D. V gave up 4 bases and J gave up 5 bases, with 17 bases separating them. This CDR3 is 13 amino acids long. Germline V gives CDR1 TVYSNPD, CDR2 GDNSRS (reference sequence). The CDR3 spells CASDTYPRDKLIF. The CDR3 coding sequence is TGTGCCTCTGACACGTACCCGCGGGATAAACTCATCTTT.

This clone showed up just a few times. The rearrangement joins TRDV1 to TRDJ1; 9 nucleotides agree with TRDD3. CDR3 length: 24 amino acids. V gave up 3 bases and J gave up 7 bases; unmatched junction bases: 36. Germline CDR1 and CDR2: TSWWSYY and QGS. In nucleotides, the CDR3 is TGTGCTCTTGGGGAGGCCTTCCCAATGGAGCCAAGCCCTCCTTACTGGGGGACACGGGGTAAACTCATCTTT. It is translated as CALGEAFPMEPSPPYWGTRGKLIF.

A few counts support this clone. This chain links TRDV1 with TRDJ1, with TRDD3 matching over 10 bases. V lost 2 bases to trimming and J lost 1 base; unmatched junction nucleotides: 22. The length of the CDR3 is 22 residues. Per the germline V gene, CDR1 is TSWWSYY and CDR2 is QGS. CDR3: CALGEGTPATGGWEPLTDKLIF. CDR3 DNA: TGTGCTCTTGGGGAAGGGACTCCCGCTACTGGGGGATGGGAACCCCTCACCGATAAACTCATCTTT.

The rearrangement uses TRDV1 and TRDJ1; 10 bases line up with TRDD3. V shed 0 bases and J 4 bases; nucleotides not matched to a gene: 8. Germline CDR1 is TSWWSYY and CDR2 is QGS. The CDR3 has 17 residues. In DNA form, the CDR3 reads TGTGCTCTTGGGGAACTCCTACTGGGGGATTCCAGCGATAAACTCATCTTT. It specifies CALGELLLGDSSDKLIF.

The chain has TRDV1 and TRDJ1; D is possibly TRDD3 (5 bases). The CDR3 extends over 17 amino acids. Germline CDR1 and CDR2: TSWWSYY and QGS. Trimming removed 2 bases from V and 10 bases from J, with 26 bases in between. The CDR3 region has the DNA TGTGCTCTTGGGGAAGGTTTTCACACCCATCTGCCGGGGGGACTCATCTTT. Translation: CALGEGFHTHLPGGLIF.

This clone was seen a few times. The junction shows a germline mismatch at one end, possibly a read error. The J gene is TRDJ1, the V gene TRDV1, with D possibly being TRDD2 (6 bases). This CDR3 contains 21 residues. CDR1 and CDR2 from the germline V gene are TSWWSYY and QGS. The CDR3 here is CALGQLLRSGGWGEYTDKLIF. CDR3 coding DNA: TGTGCTCTTGGGCAACTCCTACGGTCGGGAGGGTGGGGAGAGTACACCGATAAACTCATCTTT.

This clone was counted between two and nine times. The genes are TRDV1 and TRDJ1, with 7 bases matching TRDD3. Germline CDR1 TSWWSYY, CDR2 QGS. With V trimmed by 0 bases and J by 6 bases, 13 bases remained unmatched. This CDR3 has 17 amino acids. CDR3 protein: CALGELSVVGGRYKLIF. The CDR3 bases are TGTGCTCTTGGGGAACTTTCCGTCGTTGGGGGACGATATAAACTCATCTTT.

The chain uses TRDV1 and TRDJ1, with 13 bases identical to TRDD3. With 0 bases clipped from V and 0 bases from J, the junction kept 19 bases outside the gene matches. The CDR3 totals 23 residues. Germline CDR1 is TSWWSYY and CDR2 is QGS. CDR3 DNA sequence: TGTGCTCTTGGGGAACTCGCGTCCTTTCTACTGGGGGATACGCGGGTGTACACCGATAAACTCATCTTT. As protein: CALGELASFLLGDTRVYTDKLIF.

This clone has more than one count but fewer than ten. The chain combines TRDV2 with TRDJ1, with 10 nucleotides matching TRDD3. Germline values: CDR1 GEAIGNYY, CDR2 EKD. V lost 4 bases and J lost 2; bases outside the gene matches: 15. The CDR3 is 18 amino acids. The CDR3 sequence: CACERPSSLLGDTDKLIF. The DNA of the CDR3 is TGTGCCTGTGAACGGCCTTCCTCCTTACTGGGGGATACCGATAAACTCATCTTT.

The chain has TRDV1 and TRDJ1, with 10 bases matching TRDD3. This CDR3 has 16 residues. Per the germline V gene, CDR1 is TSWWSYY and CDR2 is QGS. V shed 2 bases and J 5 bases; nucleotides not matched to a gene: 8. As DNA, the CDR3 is TGTGCTCTTGGGGAATATCTGTACTGGGGGATGGATAAACTCATCTTT. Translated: CALGEYLYWGMDKLIF.

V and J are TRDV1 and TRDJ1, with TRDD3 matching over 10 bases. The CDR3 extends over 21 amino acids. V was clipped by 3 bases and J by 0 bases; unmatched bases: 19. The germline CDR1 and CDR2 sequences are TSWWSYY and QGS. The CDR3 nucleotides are TGTGCTCTTGGGGATGACTTCGTTGTACTGGGGGATTTTCCGTACACCGATAAACTCATCTTT. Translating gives CALGDDFVVLGDFPYTDKLIF.

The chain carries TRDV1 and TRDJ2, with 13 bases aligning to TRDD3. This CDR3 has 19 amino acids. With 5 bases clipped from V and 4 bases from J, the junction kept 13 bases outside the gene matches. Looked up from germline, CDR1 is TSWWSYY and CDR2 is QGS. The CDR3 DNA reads TGTGCTCTTGGGAACCTAATCCGTACTGGGGGATACGCGACAGCACAACTCTTCTTT. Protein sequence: CALGNLIRTGGYATAQLFF.

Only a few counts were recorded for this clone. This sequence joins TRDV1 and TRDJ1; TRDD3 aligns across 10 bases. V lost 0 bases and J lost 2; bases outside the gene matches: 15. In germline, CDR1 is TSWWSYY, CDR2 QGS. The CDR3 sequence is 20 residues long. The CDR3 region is CALGELAYLTGGSLTDKLIF. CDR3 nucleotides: TGTGCTCTTGGGGAACTCGCCTACCTTACTGGGGGATCGCTGACCGATAAACTCATCTTT.

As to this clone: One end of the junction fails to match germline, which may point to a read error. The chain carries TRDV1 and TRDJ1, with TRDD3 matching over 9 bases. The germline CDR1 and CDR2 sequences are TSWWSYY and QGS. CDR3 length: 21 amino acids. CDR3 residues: CALGELRAPLAYWGTSDKPIF. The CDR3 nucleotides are TGTGCTCTTGGGGAACTCAGAGCTCCCCTCGCGTACTGGGGGACCTCCGATAAACCCATCTTT.

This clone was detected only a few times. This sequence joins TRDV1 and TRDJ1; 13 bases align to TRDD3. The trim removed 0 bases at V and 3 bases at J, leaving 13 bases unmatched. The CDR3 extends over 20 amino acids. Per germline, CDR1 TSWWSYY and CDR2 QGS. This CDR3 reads CALGELGPSDWGIRSDKLIF. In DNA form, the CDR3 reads TGTGCTCTTGGGGAACTGGGGCCTTCCGACTGGGGGATACGTTCCGATAAACTCATCTTT.